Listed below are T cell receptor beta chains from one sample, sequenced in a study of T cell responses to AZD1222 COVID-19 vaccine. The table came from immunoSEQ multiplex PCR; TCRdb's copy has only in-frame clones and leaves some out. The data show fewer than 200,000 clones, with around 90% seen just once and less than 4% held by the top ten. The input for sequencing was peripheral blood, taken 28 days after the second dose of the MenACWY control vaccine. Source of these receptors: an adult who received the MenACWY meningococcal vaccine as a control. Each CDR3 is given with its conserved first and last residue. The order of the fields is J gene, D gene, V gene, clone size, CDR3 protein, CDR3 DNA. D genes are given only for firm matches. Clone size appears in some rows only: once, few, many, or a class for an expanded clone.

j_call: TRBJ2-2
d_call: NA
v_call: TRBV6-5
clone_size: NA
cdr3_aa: CASRTGLGELFF
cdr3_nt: TGTGCCAGCCGGACCGGTCTAGGGGAGCTGTTTTTT

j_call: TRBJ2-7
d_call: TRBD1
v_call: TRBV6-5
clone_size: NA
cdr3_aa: CDIRGRIPHEQYF
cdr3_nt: TGCGATATCAGGGGGCGAATTCCCCACGAGCAGTACTTC

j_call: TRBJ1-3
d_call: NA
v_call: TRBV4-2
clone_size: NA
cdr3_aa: CASSRSDGISGNTIYF
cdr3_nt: TGTGCCAGCAGCCGATCCGACGGGATCTCTGGAAACACCATATATTTT

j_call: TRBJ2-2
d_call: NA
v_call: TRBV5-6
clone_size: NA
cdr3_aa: CASSTTGSTNTGELFF
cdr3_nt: TGTGCCAGCAGCACCACGGGAAGTACGAACACCGGGGAGCTGTTTTTT

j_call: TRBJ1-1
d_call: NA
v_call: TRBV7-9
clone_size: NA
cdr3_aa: CASSLNGAGAFF
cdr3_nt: TGTGCCAGCAGCTTAAATGGCGCGGGGGCTTTCTTT

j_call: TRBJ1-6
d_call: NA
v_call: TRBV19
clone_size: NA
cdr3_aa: CASRSGGSYNSPLHF
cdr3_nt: TGTGCCAGTAGATCCGGGGGGTCCTATAATTCACCCCTCCACTTT

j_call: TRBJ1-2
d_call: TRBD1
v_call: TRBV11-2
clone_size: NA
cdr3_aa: CASSPLLGQGGLYGYTF
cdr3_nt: TGTGCCAGCAGCCCGCTCTTAGGACAGGGCGGACTTTATGGCTACACCTTC

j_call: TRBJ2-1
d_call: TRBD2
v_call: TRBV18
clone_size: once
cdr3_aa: CASSPLLAGEAYNEQFF
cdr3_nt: TGTGCCAGCTCACCGCTACTAGCGGGAGAAGCCTACAATGAGCAGTTCTTC

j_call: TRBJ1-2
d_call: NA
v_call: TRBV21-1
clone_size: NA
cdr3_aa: CASSKNGGTDGYTF
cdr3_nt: TGTGCCAGCAGCAAAAATGGTGGCACGGATGGCTACACCTTC

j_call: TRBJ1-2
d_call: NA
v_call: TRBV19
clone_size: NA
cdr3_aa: CASTSQVEPYGYTF
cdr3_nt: TGTGCCAGTACTTCTCAGGTAGAGCCCTATGGCTACACCTTC

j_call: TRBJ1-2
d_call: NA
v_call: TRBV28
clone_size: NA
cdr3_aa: CASTDNYGYTF
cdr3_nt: TGTGCCAGCACCGATAACTATGGCTACACCTTC

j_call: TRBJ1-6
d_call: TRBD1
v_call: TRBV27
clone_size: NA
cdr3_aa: CASSQGGGVAGSPLHF
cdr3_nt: TGTGCCAGCAGTCAGGGGGGCGGGGTCGCGGGTTCACCCCTCCACTTT

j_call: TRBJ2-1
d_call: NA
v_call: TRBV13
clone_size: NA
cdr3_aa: CASSLMGYNEQFF
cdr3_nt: TGTGCCAGCAGCTTGATGGGATACAATGAGCAGTTCTTC

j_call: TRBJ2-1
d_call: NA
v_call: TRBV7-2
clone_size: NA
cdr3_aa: CASREDFGGLYNEQFF
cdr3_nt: TGTGCCAGCAGGGAGGACTTCGGGGGACTTTACAATGAGCAGTTCTTC

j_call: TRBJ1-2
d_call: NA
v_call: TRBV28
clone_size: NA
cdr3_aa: CASNEGLDYGYTF
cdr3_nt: TGTGCCAGCAACGAGGGGTTGGACTATGGCTACACCTTC

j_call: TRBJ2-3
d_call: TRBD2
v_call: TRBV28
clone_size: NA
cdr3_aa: CASSRGLAGDTDTQYF
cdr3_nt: TGTGCCAGCAGCAGGGGACTAGCGGGCGACACAGATACGCAGTATTTT

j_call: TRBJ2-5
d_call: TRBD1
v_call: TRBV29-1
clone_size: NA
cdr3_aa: CSVAPQGPETQYF
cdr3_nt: TGCAGCGTCGCACCACAGGGGCCGGAGACCCAGTACTTC

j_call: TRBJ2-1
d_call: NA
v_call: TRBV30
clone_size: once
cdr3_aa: CAWSVDRSYNEQFF
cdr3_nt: TGTGCCTGGAGTGTAGACAGATCCTACAATGAGCAGTTCTTC

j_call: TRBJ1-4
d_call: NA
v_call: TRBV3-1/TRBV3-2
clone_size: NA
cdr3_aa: CASSQKGGTNEKLFF
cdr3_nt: TGTGCCAGCAGCCAAAAGGGAGGAACTAATGAAAAACTGTTTTTT

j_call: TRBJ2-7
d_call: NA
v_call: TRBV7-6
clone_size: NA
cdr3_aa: CASSSGTGHSEQYF
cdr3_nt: TGTGCCAGCAGCTCTGGGACGGGGCACTCCGAGCAGTACTTC

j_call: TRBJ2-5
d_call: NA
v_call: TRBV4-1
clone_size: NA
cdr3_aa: CASSLRPTGSPETQYF
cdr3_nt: TGCGCCAGCAGTTTACGTCCCACAGGGAGCCCAGAGACCCAGTACTTC

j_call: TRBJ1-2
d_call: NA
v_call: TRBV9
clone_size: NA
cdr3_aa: CASSVASAYPGGYTF
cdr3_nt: TGTGCCAGCAGCGTAGCTAGCGCCTATCCGGGTGGCTACACCTTC

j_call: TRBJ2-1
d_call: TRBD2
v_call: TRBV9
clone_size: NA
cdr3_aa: CASSLTGTSAGGEQFF
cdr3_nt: TGTGCCAGCAGCCTAACCGGGACTAGCGCAGGGGGGGAGCAGTTCTTC

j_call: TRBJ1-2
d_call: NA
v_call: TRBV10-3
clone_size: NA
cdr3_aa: CAISDKGAGPSNYGYTF
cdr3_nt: TGTGCCATCAGTGACAAAGGTGCAGGGCCTTCTAACTATGGCTACACCTTC

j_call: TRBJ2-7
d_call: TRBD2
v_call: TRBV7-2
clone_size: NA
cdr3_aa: CASRFGGTSYEQYF
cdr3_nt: TGTGCCAGCAGATTCGGGGGGACCTCCTACGAGCAGTACTTC

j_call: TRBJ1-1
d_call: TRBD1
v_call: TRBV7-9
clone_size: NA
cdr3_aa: CASSLGQGAMAFF
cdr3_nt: TGTGCCAGCAGCTTGGGCCAGGGGGCGATGGCTTTCTTT

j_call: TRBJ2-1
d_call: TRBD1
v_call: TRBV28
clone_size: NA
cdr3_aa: CASSRVRQGARDEQFF
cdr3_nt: TGTGCCAGCAGCCGGGTGAGACAGGGGGCTAGAGATGAGCAGTTCTTC

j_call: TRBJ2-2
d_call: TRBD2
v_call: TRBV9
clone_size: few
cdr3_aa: CASSVDRSGTAGVGELFF
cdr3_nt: TGTGCCAGCAGCGTAGACCGTAGCGGGACTGCTGGGGTCGGGGAGCTGTTTTTT

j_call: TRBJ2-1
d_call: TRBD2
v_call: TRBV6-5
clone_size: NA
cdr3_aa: CASRALAGAMNEQFF
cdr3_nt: TGTGCCAGCAGAGCACTAGCGGGAGCAATGAATGAGCAGTTCTTC

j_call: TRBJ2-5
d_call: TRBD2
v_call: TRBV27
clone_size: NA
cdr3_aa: CASSFSREGGETQYF
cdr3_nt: TGTGCCAGCAGTTTCTCGCGGGAGGGCGGCGAGACCCAGTACTTC

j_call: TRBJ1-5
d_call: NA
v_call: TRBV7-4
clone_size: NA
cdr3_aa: CASSFLASLMSNQPQHF
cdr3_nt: TGTGCCAGCAGCTTTCTGGCCTCCCTTATGAGCAATCAGCCCCAGCATTTT

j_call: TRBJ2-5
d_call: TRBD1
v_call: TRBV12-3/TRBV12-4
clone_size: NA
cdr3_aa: CASRDREETQYF
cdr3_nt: TGTGCCAGCAGAGACAGGGAAGAGACCCAGTACTTC

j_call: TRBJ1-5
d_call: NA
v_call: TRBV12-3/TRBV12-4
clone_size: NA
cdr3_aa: CASSFERDQPQHF
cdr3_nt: TGTGCCAGCAGTTTCGAGAGGGACCAGCCCCAGCATTTT

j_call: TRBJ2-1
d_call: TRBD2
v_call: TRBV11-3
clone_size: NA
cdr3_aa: CASSPPGLAGGQYNEQFF
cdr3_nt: TGTGCCAGCAGCCCCCCGGGACTAGCGGGAGGCCAATACAATGAGCAGTTCTTC

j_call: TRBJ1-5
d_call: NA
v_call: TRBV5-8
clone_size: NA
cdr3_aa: CASSLHRGGGIEQPQHF
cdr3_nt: TGTGCCAGCAGCTTGCACCGGGGAGGAGGAATCGAGCAGCCCCAGCATTTT

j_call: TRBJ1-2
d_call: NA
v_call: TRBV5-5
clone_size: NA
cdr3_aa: CASSPDNSYGYTF
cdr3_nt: TGTGCCAGCAGCCCGGACAACAGCTATGGCTACACCTTC

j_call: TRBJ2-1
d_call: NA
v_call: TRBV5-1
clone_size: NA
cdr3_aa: CASSPTTLESSYNEQFF
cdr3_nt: TGCGCCAGCAGCCCAACCACACTGGAGAGCTCCTACAATGAGCAGTTCTTC

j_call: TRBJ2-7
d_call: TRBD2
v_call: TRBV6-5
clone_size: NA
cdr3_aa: CASALAGGRTNEQYF
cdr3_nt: TGTGCCAGCGCACTAGCGGGAGGGCGAACTAACGAGCAGTACTTC

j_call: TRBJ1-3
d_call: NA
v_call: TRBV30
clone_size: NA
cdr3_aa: CAWSAMRGGNTIYF
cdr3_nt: TGTGCCTGGAGTGCAATGAGGGGCGGAAACACCATATATTTT

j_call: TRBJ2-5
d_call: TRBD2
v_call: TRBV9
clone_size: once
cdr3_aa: CASSFSTSEEETQYF
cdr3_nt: TGTGCCAGCAGCTTTTCAACTAGCGAGGAAGAGACCCAGTACTTC

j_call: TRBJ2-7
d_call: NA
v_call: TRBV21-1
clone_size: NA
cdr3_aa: CASSKVGDRETYEQYF
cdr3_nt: TGTGCCAGCAGCAAAGTTGGGGACAGGGAGACTTACGAGCAGTACTTC

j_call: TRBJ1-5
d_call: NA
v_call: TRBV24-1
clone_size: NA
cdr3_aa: CATSDPGGRQPQHF
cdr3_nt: TGTGCCACCAGTGATCCCGGGGGGAGACAGCCCCAGCATTTT